This TCR beta chain comes out of a study of blood T cell repertoires in COVID-19. Study at large: The United States, Italy and Spain were the sources of the acute and convalescent COVID-19 samples. Nucleic acid was either cDNA or gDNA, and it came from T cells, B-cell-depleted T cells, or PBMCs.

In germline, CDR1 is ENHRY, CDR2 SYGVKD. The CDR3 contains 13 residues. Deletions cut 10 bases from V and 3 bases from J, with 15 bases between. Methods used by the authors: The assay estimated nucleated cells by amplifying reference gene primers. Sequenced by immunoSEQ multiplex PCR; TCRdb stores in-frame clones only, minus some. That table furnishes V, J and clone size, whereas the DNA furnished D and trimming. The sample includes 95,000 to 110,000 clones, roughly 82% of them seen just once. The rearrangement links TRBV10-3 to TRBJ1-2; the D gene is possibly TRBD1 (6 bases). The receptor's source is a man aged 55 to 70 with acute or convalescent COVID-19. The sequencing input was peripheral blood. DNA of the CDR3: TGTGCCACCAGCCCAGGGGTAGACTATGGCTACACCTTC. It translates to CATSPGVDYGYTF.